These 14 T cell receptor beta chains were sequenced from one sample in a study of T cells expressing NK-cell markers. TCRdb processed the 5' RACE reads again and assigns one entry to each CDR3 protein, with no DNA. Its table lists roughly 390,000 distinct CDR3 sequences. Sequenced: blood T cells: a sorted CD56 or NKG2C T cell subset, CD4+ or CD8+ T cells, or bulk PBMC T cells (not recorded which). The receptors were gathered from a woman between 50 and 59 years old in good health.

J is TRBJ2-6 and V is TRBV7-2; as DNA is missing, the TRBD2 call by TCRdb cannot be tested. The germline gives CDR1 SGHTA, CDR2 FQGNSA. There are 19 residues in the CDR3. The CDR3 region is CASSPRAGRDYSGANVLTF.

The chain recombines TRBV3-1 with TRBJ2-1; the D call from TCRdb, TRBD2, cannot be confirmed without DNA. Germline-derived CDR1 and CDR2 are LGHDT and YNNKEL (reference sequence). CDR3 length equals 18 residues. The CDR3 loop is CASSQDNPSSGRANEQFF.

The chain has TRBV4-1 and TRBJ1-1; the D call of TRBD1 rests on TCRdb alone, since no DNA is present to check it. Germline assignment: CDR1 MGHRA and CDR2 YSYEKL. CDR3 length: 17 amino acids. CDR3 sequence: CASSHPGLLGENTEAFF.

The chain has TRBV15 and TRBJ2-3. Germline CDR1 reads LNHNV; CDR2 reads YYDKDF (reference sequence). The CDR3 runs 15 residues. The CDR3 sequence is CATRDQWASVDTQYF.

The chain uses TRBV4-1 and TRBJ2-5; TCRdb outputs TRBD1, but without DNA this stays unchecked. CDR3 length: 14 residues. Germline CDR1 and CDR2: MGHRA and YSYEKL. The CDR3 protein is CASSADRGRETQYF.

The chain is built from TRBV3-1 and TRBJ2-2; TCRdb selects TRBD1, and the lack of DNA leaves this call unchecked. The CDR3 extends over 16 amino acids. The germline V gene has CDR1 LGHDT and CDR2 YNNKEL (reference sequence). The CDR3 loop is CASSHPGSLATGELFF.

V is TRBV27 and J is TRBJ1-2; TCRdb proposes TRBD1, but this gene call is untestable without DNA. Germline lookup yields CDR1 MNHEY and CDR2 SMNVEV (reference sequence). The CDR3 runs 16 residues. This CDR3 reads CASSLKSDRGTYGYTF.

The genes are TRBV6-5 and TRBJ2-6. This CDR3 is built from 16 residues. CDR1 is MNHEY, CDR2 SVGAGI, per germline. The CDR3 here is CASSYGMRSGANVLTF.

The chain carries TRBV12-3 or TRBV12-4 and TRBJ1-2. CDR3 size: 14 residues. The CDR3 protein is CASSPSMVTVGYTF.

The genes are TRBV20-1 and TRBJ2-3; checking the TCRdb D call of TRBD2 is not possible without DNA. Germline CDR1 reads DFQATT; CDR2 reads SNEGSKA (reference sequence). The CDR3 totals 17 residues. CDR3 residues: CSARDPVAGGPGDTQYF.

J is TRBJ1-5 and V is TRBV11-2; TCRdb designates TRBD1, a call that cannot be tested without DNA. This CDR3 spans 15 amino acids. Germline V gene sequence: CDR1 SGHAT, CDR2 FQNNGV. CDR3: CASSRGTGLGQPQHF.

The chain joins TRBV6-6 to TRBJ1-1. Germline CDR1 reads MNHNY; CDR2 reads SVGAGI (reference sequence). CDR3 length: 12 amino acids. CDR3 amino acids: CASSRGEHCPFF.

The chain employs TRBV12-3 or TRBV12-4 and TRBJ2-3; TCRdb calls TRBD2, which cannot be checked without DNA. CDR3 length equals 14 residues. The CDR3 reads CASSPSGRLDTQYF.

The V and J genes are TRBV5-5 and TRBJ2-2. The CDR3 is made up of 15 amino acids. CDR1 and CDR2 from the germline V gene are SGHKS and YYEKEE (reference sequence). This chain's CDR3 is CASSLRLADTGELFF.